Described below is a single TCR beta chain sequence and its context. These data originate in a study of blood T cell repertoires in COVID-19. Looking at the study overall: Samples of COVID-19 (acute and convalescent) were obtained from the United States, Italy and Spain. The analysed material was cDNA or gDNA that came from T cells, B-cell-depleted T cells, or PBMCs.

CDR1 and CDR2 from the germline V gene are MNHEY and SVGAGI. The CDR3 sequence is 13 residues long. Trimming at V came to 9 bases and at J to 4 bases, leaving 4 bases not matched to a gene. In the original analysis: Nucleated cell counts were estimated from reference gene primer amplification. Repertoires were generated with immunoSEQ multiplex PCR, while TCRdb's copy carries only in-frame clones and drops some. For V, J and clone size, that table is used; D and trimming come from the DNA. The sample includes some 160,000 clones, 80% to 90% seen only once; the top ten take approximately 2.8%. The TCR comes from an older woman with active COVID-19. What was sequenced was peripheral blood. The chain joins TRBV6-5 to TRBJ2-2; TRBD2 matches at 8 bases. This chain's CDR3 is CASRGRTTGELFF. CDR3 nucleotides: TGTGCCAGTCGCGGGAGGACCACCGGGGAGCTGTTTTTT.